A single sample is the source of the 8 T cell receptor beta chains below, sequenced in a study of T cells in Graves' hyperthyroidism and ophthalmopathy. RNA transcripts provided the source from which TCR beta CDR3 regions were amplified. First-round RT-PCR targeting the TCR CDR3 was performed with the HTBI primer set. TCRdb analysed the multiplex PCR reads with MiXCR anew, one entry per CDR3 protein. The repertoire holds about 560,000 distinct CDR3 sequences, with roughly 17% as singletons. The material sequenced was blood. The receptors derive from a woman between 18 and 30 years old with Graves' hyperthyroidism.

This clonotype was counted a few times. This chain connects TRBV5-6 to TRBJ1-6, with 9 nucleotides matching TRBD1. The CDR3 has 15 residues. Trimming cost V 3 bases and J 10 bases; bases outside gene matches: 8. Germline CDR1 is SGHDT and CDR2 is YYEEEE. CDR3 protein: CASSSGQGEGSPLHF. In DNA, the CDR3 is TGTGCCAGCAGCTCGGGACAGGGTGAAGGGTCACCCCTCCACTTT. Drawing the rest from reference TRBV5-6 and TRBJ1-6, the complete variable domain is DAGVTQSPTHLIKTRGQQVTLRCSPKSGHDTVSWYQQALGQGPQFIFQYYEEEERQRGNFPDRFSGHQFPNYSSELNVNALLLGDSALYLCASSSGQGEGSPLHFGNGTRLTVT.

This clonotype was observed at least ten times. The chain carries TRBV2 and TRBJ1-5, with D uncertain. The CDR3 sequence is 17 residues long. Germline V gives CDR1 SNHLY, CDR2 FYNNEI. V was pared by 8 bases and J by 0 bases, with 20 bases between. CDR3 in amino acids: CASSRRRDFYSNQPQHF. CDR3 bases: TGTGCCAGCTCCCGGCGAAGGGATTTTTATAGCAATCAGCCCCAGCATTTT. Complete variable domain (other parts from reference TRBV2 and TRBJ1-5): EPEVTQTPSHQVTQMGQEVILRCVPISNHLYFYWYRQILGQKVEFLVSFYNNEISEKSEIFDDQFSVERPDGSNFTLKIRSTKLEDSAMYFCASSRRRDFYSNQPQHFGDGTRLSIL.

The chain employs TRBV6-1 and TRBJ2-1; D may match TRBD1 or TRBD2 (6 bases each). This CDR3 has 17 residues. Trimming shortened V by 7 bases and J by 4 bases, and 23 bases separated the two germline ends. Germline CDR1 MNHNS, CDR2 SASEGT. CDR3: CASNPGIGGMNYNEQFF. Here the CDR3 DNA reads TGTGCCAGCAACCCGGGGATAGGGGGGATGAATTACAATGAGCAGTTCTTC.

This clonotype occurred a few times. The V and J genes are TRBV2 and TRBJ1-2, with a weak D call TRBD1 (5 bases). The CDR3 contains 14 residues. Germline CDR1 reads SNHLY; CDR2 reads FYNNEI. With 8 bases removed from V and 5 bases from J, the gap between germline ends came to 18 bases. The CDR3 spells CASWIGERGYGYTF. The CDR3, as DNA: TGTGCCAGCTGGATAGGGGAACGGGGATATGGCTACACCTTC.

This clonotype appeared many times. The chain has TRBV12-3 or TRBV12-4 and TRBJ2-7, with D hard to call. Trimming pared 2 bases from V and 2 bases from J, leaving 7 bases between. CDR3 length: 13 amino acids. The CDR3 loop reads CASSLYATYEQYF. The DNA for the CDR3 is TGTGCCAGCAGTTTATACGCAACCTACGAGCAGTACTTC.

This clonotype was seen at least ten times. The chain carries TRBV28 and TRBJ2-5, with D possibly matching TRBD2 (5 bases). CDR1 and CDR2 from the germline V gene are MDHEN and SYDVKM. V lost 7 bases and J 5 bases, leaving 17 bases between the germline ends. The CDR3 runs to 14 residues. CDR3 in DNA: TGTGCCAGCACCACTGAGGGAATTCTGGAGACCCAGTACTTC. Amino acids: CASTTEGILETQYF.

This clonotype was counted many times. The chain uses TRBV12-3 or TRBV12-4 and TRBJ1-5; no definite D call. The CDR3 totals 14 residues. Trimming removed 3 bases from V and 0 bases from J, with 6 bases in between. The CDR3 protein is CASSFDRSNQPQHF. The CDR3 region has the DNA TGTGCCAGCAGTTTCGACCGTAGCAATCAGCCCCAGCATTTT.

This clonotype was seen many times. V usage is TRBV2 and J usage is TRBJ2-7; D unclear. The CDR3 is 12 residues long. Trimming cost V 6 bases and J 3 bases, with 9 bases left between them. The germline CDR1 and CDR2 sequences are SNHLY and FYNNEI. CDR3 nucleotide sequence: TGTGCCAGCAGGCCCGACATCTACGAGCAGTACTTC. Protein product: CASRPDIYEQYF.